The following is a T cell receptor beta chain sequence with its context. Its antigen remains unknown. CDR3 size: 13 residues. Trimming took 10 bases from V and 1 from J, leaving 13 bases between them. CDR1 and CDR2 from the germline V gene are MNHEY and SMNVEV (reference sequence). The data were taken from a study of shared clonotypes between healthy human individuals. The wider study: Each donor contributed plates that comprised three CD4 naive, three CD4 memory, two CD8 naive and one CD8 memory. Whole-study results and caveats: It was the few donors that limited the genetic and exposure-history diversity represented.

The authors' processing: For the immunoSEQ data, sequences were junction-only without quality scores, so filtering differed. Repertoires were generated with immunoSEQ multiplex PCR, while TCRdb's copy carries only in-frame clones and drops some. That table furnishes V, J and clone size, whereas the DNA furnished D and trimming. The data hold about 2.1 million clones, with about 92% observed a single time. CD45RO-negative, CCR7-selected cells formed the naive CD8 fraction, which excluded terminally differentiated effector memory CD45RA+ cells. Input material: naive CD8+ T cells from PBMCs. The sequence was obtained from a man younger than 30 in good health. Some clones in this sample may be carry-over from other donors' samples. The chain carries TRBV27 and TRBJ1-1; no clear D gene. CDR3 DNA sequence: TGTGCCACTCGACCCTCCGGGAACACTGAAGCTTTCTTT. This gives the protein CATRPSGNTEAFF.